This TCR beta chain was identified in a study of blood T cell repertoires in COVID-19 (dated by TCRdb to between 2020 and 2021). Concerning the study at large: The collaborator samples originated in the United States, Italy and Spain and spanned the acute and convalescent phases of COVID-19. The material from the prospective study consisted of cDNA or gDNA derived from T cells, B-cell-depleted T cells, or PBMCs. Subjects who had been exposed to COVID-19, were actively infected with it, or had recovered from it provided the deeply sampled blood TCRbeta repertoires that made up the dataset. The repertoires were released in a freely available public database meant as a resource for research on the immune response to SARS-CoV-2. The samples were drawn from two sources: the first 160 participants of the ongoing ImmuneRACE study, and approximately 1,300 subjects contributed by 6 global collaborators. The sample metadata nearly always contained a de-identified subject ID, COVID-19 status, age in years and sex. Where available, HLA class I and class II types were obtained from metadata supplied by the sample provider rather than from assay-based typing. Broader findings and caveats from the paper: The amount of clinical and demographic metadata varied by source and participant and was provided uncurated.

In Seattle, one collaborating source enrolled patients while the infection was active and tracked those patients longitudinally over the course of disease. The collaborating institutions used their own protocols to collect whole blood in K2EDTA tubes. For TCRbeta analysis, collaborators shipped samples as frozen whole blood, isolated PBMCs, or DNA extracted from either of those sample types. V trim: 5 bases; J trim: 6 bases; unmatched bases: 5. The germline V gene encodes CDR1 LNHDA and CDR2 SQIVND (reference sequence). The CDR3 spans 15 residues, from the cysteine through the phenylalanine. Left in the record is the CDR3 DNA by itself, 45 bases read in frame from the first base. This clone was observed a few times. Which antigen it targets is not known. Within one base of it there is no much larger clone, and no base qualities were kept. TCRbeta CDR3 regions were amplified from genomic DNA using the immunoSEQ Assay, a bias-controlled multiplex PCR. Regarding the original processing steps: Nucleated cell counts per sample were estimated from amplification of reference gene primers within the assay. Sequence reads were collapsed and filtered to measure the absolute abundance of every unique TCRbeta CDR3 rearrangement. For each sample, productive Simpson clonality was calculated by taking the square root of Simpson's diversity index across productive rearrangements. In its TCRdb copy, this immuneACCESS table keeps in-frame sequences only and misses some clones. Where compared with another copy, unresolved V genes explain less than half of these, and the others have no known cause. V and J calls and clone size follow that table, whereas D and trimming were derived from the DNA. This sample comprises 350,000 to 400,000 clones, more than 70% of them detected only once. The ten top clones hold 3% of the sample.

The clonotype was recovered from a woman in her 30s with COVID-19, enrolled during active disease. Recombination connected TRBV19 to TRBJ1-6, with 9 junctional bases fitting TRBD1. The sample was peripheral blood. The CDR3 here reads CASSASGQGNSPLHF. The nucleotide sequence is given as TGTGCCAGTAGTGCCTCGGGACAGGGTAATTCACCCCTCCACTTT.